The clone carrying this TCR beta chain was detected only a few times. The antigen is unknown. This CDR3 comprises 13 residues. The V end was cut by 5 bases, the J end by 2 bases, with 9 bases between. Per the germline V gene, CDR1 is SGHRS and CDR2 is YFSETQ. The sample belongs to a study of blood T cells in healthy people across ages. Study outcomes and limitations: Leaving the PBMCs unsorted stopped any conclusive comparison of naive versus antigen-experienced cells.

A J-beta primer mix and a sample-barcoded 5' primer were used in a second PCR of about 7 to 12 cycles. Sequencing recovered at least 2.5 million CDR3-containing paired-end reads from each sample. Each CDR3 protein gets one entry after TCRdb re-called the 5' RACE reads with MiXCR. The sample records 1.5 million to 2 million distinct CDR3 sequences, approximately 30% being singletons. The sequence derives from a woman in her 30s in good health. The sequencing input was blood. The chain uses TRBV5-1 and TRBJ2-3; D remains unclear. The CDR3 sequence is CASSRDPTDTQYF. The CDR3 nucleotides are TGCGCCAGCAGTCGCGACCCCACAGATACGCAGTATTTT. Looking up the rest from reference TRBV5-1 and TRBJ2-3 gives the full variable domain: KAGVTQTPRYLIKTRGQQVTLSCSPISGHRSVSWYQQTPGQGLQFLFEYFSETQRNKGNFPGRFSGRQFSNSRSEMNVSTLELGDSALYLCASSRDPTDTQYFGPGTRLTVL.